This T cell receptor beta chain was retrieved from a study of blood T cell repertoires in COVID-19. Across the whole study: The United States, Italy and Spain were the sources of the acute and convalescent COVID-19 samples.

The repertoire was sequenced with immunoSEQ multiplex PCR; TCRdb's copy has only in-frame clones and lacks some. There are just under 85,000 clones in the sample; around 88% occur only once, and 15% to 20% lies in the top ten. Unmatched junction bases numbered 7, after V lost 3 bases and J lost 0 bases. The germline V gene has CDR1 MNHEY and CDR2 SMNVEV (reference sequence). The CDR3 is made up of 16 amino acids. The receptor was isolated from a woman aged 55-70 years with acute or convalescent COVID-19. The rearrangement joins TRBV27 to TRBJ2-5, with 7 bases matching TRBD2. The source material was peripheral blood. Here the CDR3 DNA reads TGTGCCAGCAGTTTGGGGGTAGCGGGCCACCAAGAGACCCAGTACTTC. It codes for CASSLGVAGHQETQYF.